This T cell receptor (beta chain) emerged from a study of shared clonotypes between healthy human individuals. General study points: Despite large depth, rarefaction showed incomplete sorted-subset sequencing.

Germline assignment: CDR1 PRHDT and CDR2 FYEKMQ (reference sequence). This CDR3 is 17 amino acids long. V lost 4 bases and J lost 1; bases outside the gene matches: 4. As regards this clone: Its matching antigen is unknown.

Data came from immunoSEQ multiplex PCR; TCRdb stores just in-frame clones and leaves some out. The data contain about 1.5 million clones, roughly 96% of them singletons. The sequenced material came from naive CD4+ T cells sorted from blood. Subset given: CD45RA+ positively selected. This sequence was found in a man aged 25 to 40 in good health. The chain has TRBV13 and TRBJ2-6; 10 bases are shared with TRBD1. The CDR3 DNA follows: TGTGCCAGCAGCTCGGGACAGGGGTGGTCTGGGGCCAACGTCCTGACTTTC. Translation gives CASSSGQGWSGANVLTF.